This T cell receptor beta chain was documented in a study of T cells after yellow fever vaccination. Using its own MiXCR run on the 5' RACE reads, TCRdb lists one record per CDR3 protein. The top ten clones hold 20% to 25% of a sample with roughly 85,000 distinct CDR3 sequences, roughly 14% of them seen once. General study points: Just a small share of clonotypes turned up in the CD4 compartment as well as the CD8 compartment.

Germline CDR1 KGHSH, CDR2 LQKENI. This CDR3 spans 16 amino acids. The V gene end was trimmed by 4 bases and the J gene end by 2 bases; junction bases not matched to a gene: 4. The V and J genes are TRBV18 and TRBJ2-5, with TRBD2 matching 13 bases. The sequence came from a man aged 18 to 35 who received the YFV17D yellow fever vaccine. Here the sequenced sample was CD8+ T cells not binding an NS4B(214-222) dextramer, sorted from PBMCs, taken 21 days after the first yellow fever vaccination. The CDR3 bases are TGTGCCAGCTCACAGGGACTAGCGGGGAATCAAGAGACCCAGTACTTC. Translation gives CASSQGLAGNQETQYF.